The 26 T cell receptor beta chains below were found in one sample sequenced in a study of cytomegalovirus exposure and HLA in healthy donors. This table comes from immunoSEQ multiplex PCR, and its TCRdb copy is limited to in-frame clones, with some not included. The table has hundreds of thousands of clones, about nine tenths seen once. The specimen was PBMCs. Receptors originate from a young woman in good health and CMV-seropositive.

The chain links TRBV5-5 to TRBJ2-7; no definite D call. Trimming left V 2 bases short and J 2 bases short, with 14 bases between. The CDR3 sequence is 15 residues long. Germline V CDR1 and CDR2: SGHKS, YYEKEE (reference sequence). CDR3 DNA sequence: TGTGCCAGCAGCTTCGCTCCGGGTAACACCTACGAGCAGTACTTC. This translates into CASSFAPGNTYEQYF.

The chain is built from TRBV7-9 and TRBJ1-2; TRBD1 agrees at 7 bases. Germline CDR1 is SEHNR and CDR2 is FQNEAQ (reference sequence). This CDR3 contains 13 residues. V gave up 3 bases and J gave up 7 bases; unmatched junction bases: 5. DNA of the CDR3: TGTGCCAGCAGCTTGACAGGGATGGGTGGCTACACCTTC. This gives the protein CASSLTGMGGYTF.

The gene calls are TRBV19 and TRBJ2-2; 9 nucleotides match TRBD1. Losses at the gene ends were 1 base for V and 1 base for J; bases not matched to a gene: 19. The CDR3 is 22 amino acids. CDR1 is LNHDA and CDR2 is SQIVND in the germline V gene (reference sequence). CDR3 sequence reads: CASSIVYARDRVIAVNTGELFF. The CDR3 coding sequence is TGTGCCAGTAGTATAGTATACGCCCGGGACAGGGTCATAGCAGTGAACACCGGGGAGCTGTTTTTT.

V usage is TRBV28 and J usage is TRBJ2-7; 10 nucleotides line up with TRBD1. The CDR3 contains 17 residues. Germline V gene sequence: CDR1 MDHEN, CDR2 SYDVKM. Losses at the gene ends were 2 bases for V and 2 bases for J; bases not matched to a gene: 9. CDR3 in amino acids: CASSLMLWDRGTYEQYF. DNA of the CDR3: TGTGCCAGCAGTTTAATGCTTTGGGACAGGGGCACCTACGAGCAGTACTTC.

V is TRBV6-1 and J is TRBJ1-5; no clear D gene. CDR1 and CDR2 from the germline V gene are MNHNS and SASEGT. This CDR3 spans 14 amino acids. Trimming removed 4 bases at V and 2 bases at J, with 9 bases between. CDR3 sequence: CASSGVLGNQPQHF. The CDR3 DNA is TGTGCCAGCAGTGGAGTCTTAGGCAATCAGCCCCAGCATTTT.

In DNA, the CDR3 is TGTGCCTGGAGTGTACGTCCGGAGACCTCCTACGAGCAGTACTTC. This encodes CAWSVRPETSYEQYF. The genes are TRBV30 and TRBJ2-7; D is ambiguous. CDR3 length: 15 residues. CDR1 and CDR2 from the germline V gene are GTSNPN and SVGIG (reference sequence). The V end was cut by 0 bases, the J end by 0 bases, with 12 bases between.

The rearrangement links TRBV9 to TRBJ2-3, with D perhaps matching TRBD2 (5 bases). CDR1 and CDR2 from the germline V gene are SGDLS and YYNGEE. This CDR3 has 16 amino acids. V lost 4 bases to trimming and J lost 2 bases, with 17 bases between them. The chain's CDR3 is CASSPRGGVVTDTQYF. The CDR3 DNA sequence: TGTGCCAGCAGCCCACGGGGTGGCGTAGTCACAGATACGCAGTATTTT.

The chain combines TRBV27 with TRBJ2-3; tentative D call: TRBD2 (5 bases). The CDR3 totals 16 residues. Looked up from germline, CDR1 is MNHEY and CDR2 is SMNVEV (reference sequence). The V end was cut by 5 bases, the J end by 2 bases, with 17 bases between. Written as DNA, the CDR3 is TGTGCCAGCAGTCCCCCCCCCGGGGAACCCACAGATACGCAGTATTTT. Its protein product is CASSPPPGEPTDTQYF.

The chain recombines TRBV5-1 with TRBJ2-5; the match to TRBD2 covers 7 bases. V shed 0 bases and J 1 base; nucleotides not matched to a gene: 9. The CDR3 is made up of 17 amino acids. Germline lookup yields CDR1 SGHRS and CDR2 YFSETQ. CDR3 nucleotide sequence: TGCGCCAGCAGCTTGGCGGGATTTAAGCGGGGCCAAGAGACCCAGTACTTC. Its protein is CASSLAGFKRGQETQYF. Looking up the rest from reference TRBV5-1 and TRBJ2-5 gives the full variable domain: KAGVTQTPRYLIKTRGQQVTLSCSPISGHRSVSWYQQTPGQGLQFLFEYFSETQRNKGNFPGRFSGRQFSNSRSEMNVSTLELGDSALYLCASSLAGFKRGQETQYFGPGTRLLVL.

This sequence joins TRBV29-1 and TRBJ2-2; 10 nucleotides align to TRBD2. CDR1 is SQVTM, CDR2 ANQGSEA, per germline. The CDR3 consists of 14 residues. Trimming removed 6 bases from V and 1 base from J; junction bases left unmatched: 2. In DNA form, the CDR3 reads TGCAGCGTCCGGACTAGCGGGAACACCGGGGAGCTGTTTTTT. Encoded protein: CSVRTSGNTGELFF.

The chain has TRBV29-1 and TRBJ2-1, with TRBD2 as a possible D gene (5 bases). CDR3 length: 14 amino acids. CDR1 SQVTM and CDR2 ANQGSEA come from the germline V gene. The germline V and J ends were trimmed by 3 bases and 1 base, with 10 bases remaining between them. The CDR3 here is CSVDVAGSYNEQFF. The DNA of the CDR3 is TGCAGCGTTGATGTGGCGGGTTCCTACAATGAGCAGTTCTTC.

This clone came up a few times. The chain combines TRBV6-1 with TRBJ1-5; the D is unclear. The CDR3 has 13 residues. V was shortened by 8 bases and J by 4 bases, with 12 bases between the two germline ends. Germline loops: CDR1 MNHNS, CDR2 SASEGT. CDR3 amino acids: CASWVGWNQPQHF. The CDR3 bases are TGTGCCAGCTGGGTGGGCTGGAATCAGCCCCAGCATTTT.

This clone was seen a handful of times. V usage is TRBV9 and J usage is TRBJ2-7, with 11 bases fitting TRBD1. Germline lookup yields CDR1 SGDLS and CDR2 YYNGEE. The CDR3 has 16 amino acids. V trimming: 4 bases; J trimming: 2 bases; junction bases outside the gene matches: 8. CDR3 sequence reads: CASSQGWGQGAYEQYF. In DNA form, the CDR3 reads TGTGCCAGCAGCCAAGGCTGGGGACAGGGGGCCTACGAGCAGTACTTC.

CDR3 bases: TGTGCCAGCAGTTTCAATCCCAGGGAAAAACTGTTTTTT. Residues: CASSFNPREKLFF. The J gene is TRBJ1-4, the V gene TRBV27, with no clear D. The germline gives CDR1 MNHEY, CDR2 SMNVEV (reference sequence). Trimming took off 3 bases at V and 8 bases at J, with 10 bases between the two ends. The CDR3 has 13 amino acids.

The chain combines TRBV6-5 with TRBJ2-7; no firm D call. Germline CDR1 is MNHEY and CDR2 is SVGAGI. Trimming took 7 bases from V and 1 from J, leaving 11 bases between them. The CDR3 covers 13 residues. CDR3 sequence: CASTPGVSYEQYF. The CDR3 bases are TGTGCCAGCACTCCAGGTGTTTCCTACGAGCAGTACTTC.

The CDR3 loop reads CASSQVLSAGFVETQYF. The CDR3 coding sequence is TGCGCCAGCAGCCAAGTTCTTTCTGCGGGTTTTGTGGAGACCCAGTACTTC. This chain links TRBV4-1 with TRBJ2-5, with D perhaps matching TRBD2 (5 bases). V lost 1 base and J lost 5, with 20 bases in between. From germline, CDR1 is MGHRA and CDR2 YSYEKL. This CDR3 is built from 17 residues.

This clone was counted once. This chain links TRBV9 with TRBJ2-4; D is possibly TRBD1 (6 bases). The germline CDR1 and CDR2 sequences are SGDLS and YYNGEE. The CDR3 runs to 14 residues. V was trimmed by 3 bases and J by 0 bases, leaving 7 bases between them. In DNA, the CDR3 is TGTGCCAGCAGCGAAGGGGGAGCCAAAAACATTCAGTACTTC. It yields the protein CASSEGGAKNIQYF.

The chain couples TRBV29-1 to TRBJ2-7; TRBD1 matches 7 bases. The CDR3 length is 12 residues. Germline V gene sequence: CDR1 SQVTM, CDR2 ANQGSEA. The V segment lost 6 bases and the J segment 6 bases; nucleotides outside the gene matches: 8. The CDR3 DNA sequence: TGCAGCGTGAGGAAGACAGGGCTCGAGCAGTACTTC. As protein: CSVRKTGLEQYF.

The V call is TRBV29-1, the J call TRBJ2-7; D is perhaps TRBD2 (5 bases). Trimming stripped 5 bases from V and 3 bases from J, with 29 bases between. CDR3 size: 18 residues. Germline V gene lookup returns CDR1 SQVTM and CDR2 ANQGSEA. The CDR3 coding sequence is TGCAGCGTTATGCGACCGGGATCGGCACAGTTAGGAATCTACGAGCAGTACTTC. This translates into CSVMRPGSAQLGIYEQYF.

The chain employs TRBV29-1 and TRBJ2-2; D remains ambiguous. V was trimmed by 4 bases and J by 0 bases, leaving 6 bases between them. CDR3 length equals 13 residues. Germline V gene data show CDR1 as SQVTM and CDR2 as ANQGSEA. CDR3 bases: TGCAGCGTTGCCCCTTCGAACACCGGGGAGCTGTTTTTT. This codes for CSVAPSNTGELFF.

The chain links TRBV9 to TRBJ2-7; D perhaps matches TRBD2 (6 bases). The V gene's germline CDR1 is SGDLS and CDR2 YYNGEE. This CDR3 region has 16 residues. V was cut by 2 bases and J by 2 bases, with 17 bases left in between. CDR3 loop: CASSVGGLQGTYEQYF. CDR3 coding DNA: TGTGCCAGCAGCGTCGGAGGGTTGCAAGGGACCTACGAGCAGTACTTC.

This clone ranks as medium-sized. The J gene is TRBJ1-5, the V gene TRBV19, with D maybe TRBD1 (5 bases). Trimming removed 4 bases from V and 6 bases from J, with 16 bases in between. This CDR3 has 15 residues. From germline, CDR1 is LNHDA and CDR2 SQIVND (reference sequence). This CDR3 is CASSTPSRAGQPQHF. CDR3 DNA: TGTGCCAGTAGTACCCCAAGCAGGGCCGGTCAGCCCCAGCATTTT.

The J gene is TRBJ2-5, the V gene TRBV15; the match to TRBD1 covers 8 bases. The CDR3 has 16 residues. V shed 1 base, J shed 5 bases, and the junction held 9 bases outside the gene matches. CDR1 is LNHNV, CDR2 YYDKDF, per germline (reference sequence). The CDR3 DNA sequence: TGTGCCACCAGCAGAGTCAGGGGGCCTTCGTTCGAGACCCAGTACTTC. Translation: CATSRVRGPSFETQYF.

This chain uses TRBV29-1 with TRBJ1-1, with D perhaps TRBD1 (6 bases). This CDR3 comprises 12 residues. The V and J ends lost 7 bases and 2 bases respectively, with 11 bases between them. Germline CDR1 is SQVTM and CDR2 is ANQGSEA. CDR3 residues: CSGRTANTEAFF. The CDR3 DNA reads TGCAGCGGCAGGACAGCTAACACTGAAGCTTTCTTT.

CDR3 sequence (DNA): TGTGCCAGTAGTATGGGACACCAGGCCCTCTCTGGAAACACCATATATTTT. Its translation is CASSMGHQALSGNTIYF. The chain has TRBV19 and TRBJ1-3; maybe TRBD1 (6 bases). With 3 bases removed from V and 0 bases from J, the gap between germline ends came to 15 bases. CDR3 size: 17 residues. CDR1 is LNHDA and CDR2 is SQIVND in the germline V gene (reference sequence).

The CDR3 here is CASRPLGGRDNEQFF. The CDR3 region has the DNA TGTGCCAGCAGGCCCCTCGGGGGTAGGGACAATGAGCAGTTCTTC. The chain is built from TRBV27 and TRBJ2-1, with D tentatively TRBD2 (6 bases). V lost 6 bases and J lost 5, with 17 bases in between. CDR1 and CDR2 from the germline V gene are MNHEY and SMNVEV (reference sequence). The CDR3 runs to 15 residues.